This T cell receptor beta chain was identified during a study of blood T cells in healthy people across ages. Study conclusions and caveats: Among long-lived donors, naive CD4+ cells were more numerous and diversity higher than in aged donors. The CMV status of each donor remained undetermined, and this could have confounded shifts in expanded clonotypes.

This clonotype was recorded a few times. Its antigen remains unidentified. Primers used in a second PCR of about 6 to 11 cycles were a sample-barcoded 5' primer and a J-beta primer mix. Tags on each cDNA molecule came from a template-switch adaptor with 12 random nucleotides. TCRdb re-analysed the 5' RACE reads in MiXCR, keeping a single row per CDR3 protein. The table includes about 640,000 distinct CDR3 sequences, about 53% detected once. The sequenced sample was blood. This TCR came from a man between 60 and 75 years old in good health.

The CDR3: CASSFGLARYEQYF. In DNA, the CDR3 is TGTGCCAGCAGCTTCGGACTAGCACGCTACGAGCAGTACTTC. The chain is built from TRBV11-2 and TRBJ2-7; 8 nucleotides agree with TRBD2. This CDR3 has 14 residues. V shed 3 bases, J shed 3 bases, and the junction held 4 bases outside the gene matches. Germline V CDR1 and CDR2: SGHAT, FQNNGV.